This record covers a single TCR beta chain. The sample comes from a study of blood T cell repertoires in COVID-19. Study background: Sites across the United States, Italy and Spain contributed samples from acute and convalescent COVID-19. Sample material is recorded as cDNA or gDNA derived from T cells, B-cell-depleted T cells, or PBMCs.

Original processing notes: Amplifying reference gene primers gave estimates of nucleated cell counts. Profiled with immunoSEQ multiplex PCR; TCRdb holds only in-frame clones, not every one. V, J and clone size reflect that table, while D and trimming were determined from the DNA. The data hold some 260,000 clones, with nearly 90% observed a single time. CDR1 is LNHDA, CDR2 SQIVND, per germline (reference sequence). Trimming cost V 9 bases and J 7 bases, with 24 bases left between them. This CDR3 region has 16 residues. Sequenced material: peripheral blood. V gene TRBV19 combines with J gene TRBJ2-2; possibly TRBD1 for D (5 bases). The TCR comes from a woman in her 30s with acute or convalescent COVID-19. This CDR3 reads CARVLSDQQGGGELFF. The CDR3 nucleotides are TGTGCCAGAGTCCTCTCTGACCAGCAGGGTGGCGGGGAGCTGTTTTTT.